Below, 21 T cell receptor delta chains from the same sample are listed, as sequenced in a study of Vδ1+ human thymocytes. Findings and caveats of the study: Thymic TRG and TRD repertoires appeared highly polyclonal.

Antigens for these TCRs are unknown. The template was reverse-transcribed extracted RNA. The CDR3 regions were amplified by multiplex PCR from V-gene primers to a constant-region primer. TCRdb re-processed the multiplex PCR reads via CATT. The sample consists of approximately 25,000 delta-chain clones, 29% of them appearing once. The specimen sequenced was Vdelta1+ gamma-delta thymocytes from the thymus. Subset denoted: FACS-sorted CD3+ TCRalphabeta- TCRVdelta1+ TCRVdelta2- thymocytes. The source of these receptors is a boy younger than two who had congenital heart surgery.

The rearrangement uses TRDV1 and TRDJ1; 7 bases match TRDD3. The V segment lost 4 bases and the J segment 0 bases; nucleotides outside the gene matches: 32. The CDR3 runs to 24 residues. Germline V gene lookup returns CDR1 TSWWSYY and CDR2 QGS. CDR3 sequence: CALGALLLPSFTWGESSYTDKLIF. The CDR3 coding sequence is TGTGCTCTTGGGGCCCTCCTCCTCCCCTCTTTCACCTGGGGGGAAAGCTCGTACACCGATAAACTCATCTTT.

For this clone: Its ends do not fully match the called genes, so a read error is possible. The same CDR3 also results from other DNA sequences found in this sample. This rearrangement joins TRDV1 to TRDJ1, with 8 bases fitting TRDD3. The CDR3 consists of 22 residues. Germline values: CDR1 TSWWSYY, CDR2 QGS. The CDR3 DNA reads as TGTGCACTTGGGGAACGTCGTCCCGGCCCTCCTGGGGGACCTCACCAGGGCGATAAACTCATCTTT. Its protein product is CALGERRPGPPGGPHQGDKLIF.

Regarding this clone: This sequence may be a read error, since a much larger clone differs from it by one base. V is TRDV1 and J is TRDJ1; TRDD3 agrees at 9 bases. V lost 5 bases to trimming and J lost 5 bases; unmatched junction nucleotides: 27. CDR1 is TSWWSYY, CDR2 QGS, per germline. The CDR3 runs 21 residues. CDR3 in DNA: TGTGCTCTTGGGACTCGGGGCCCTACGCCTCAGCTGAGGGGATACGCTGATAAACTCATCTTT. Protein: CALGTRGPTPQLRGYADKLIF.

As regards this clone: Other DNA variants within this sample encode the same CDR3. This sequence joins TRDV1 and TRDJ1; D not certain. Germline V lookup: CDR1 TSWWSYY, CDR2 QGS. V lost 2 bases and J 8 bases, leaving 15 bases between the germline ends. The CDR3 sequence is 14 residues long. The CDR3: CALGENTVSPKLIF. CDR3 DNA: TGTGCTCTTGGGGAAAACACGGTATCGCCCAAACTCATCTTT.

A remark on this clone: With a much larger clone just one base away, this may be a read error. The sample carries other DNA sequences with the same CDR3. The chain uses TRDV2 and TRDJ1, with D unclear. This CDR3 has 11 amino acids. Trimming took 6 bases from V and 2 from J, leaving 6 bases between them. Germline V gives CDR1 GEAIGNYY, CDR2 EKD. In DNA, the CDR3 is TGTGCCTGTCTAGGTACCGATAAACTCATCTTT. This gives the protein CACLGTDKLIF.

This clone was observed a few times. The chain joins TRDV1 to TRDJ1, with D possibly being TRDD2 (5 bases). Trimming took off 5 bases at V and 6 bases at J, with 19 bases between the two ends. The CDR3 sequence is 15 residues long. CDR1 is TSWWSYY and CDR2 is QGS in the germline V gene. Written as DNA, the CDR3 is TGTGCTCTTGGGCCTCATGAGGTCCTAGACAATAAACTCATCTTT. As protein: CALGPHEVLDNKLIF.

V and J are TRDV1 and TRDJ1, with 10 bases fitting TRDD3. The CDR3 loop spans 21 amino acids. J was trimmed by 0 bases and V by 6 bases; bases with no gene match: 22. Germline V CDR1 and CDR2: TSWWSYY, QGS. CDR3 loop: CALGPFPLRLLTGGYTDKLIF. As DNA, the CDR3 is TGTGCTCTTGGTCCCTTTCCCTTAAGACTTCTTACTGGGGGATACACCGATAAACTCATCTTT.

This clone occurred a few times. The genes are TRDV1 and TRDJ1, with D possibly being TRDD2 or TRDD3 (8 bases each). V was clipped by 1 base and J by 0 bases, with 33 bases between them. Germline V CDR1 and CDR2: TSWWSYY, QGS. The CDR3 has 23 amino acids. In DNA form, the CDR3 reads TGTGCTCTTGGGGAACGGGTGGCTTCCTACGCGACTGGGGGGCCAACGTACACCGATAAACTCATCTTT. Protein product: CALGERVASYATGGPTYTDKLIF.

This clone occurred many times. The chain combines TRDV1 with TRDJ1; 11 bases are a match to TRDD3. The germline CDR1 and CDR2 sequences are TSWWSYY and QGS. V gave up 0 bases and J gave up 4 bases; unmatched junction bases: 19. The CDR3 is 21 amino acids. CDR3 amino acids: CALGELHARMNWGILIDKLIF. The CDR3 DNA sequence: TGTGCTCTTGGGGAACTACATGCCAGAATGAACTGGGGGATATTAATCGATAAACTCATCTTT.

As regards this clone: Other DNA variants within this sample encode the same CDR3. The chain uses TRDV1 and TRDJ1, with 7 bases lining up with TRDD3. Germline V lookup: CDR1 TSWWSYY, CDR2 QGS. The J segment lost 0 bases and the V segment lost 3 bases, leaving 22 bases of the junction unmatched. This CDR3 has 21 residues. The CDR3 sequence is CALGEGFPIIGGTTYTDKLIF. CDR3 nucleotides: TGTGCTCTTGGGGAGGGATTCCCTATTATTGGGGGAACAACGTACACCGATAAACTCATCTTT.

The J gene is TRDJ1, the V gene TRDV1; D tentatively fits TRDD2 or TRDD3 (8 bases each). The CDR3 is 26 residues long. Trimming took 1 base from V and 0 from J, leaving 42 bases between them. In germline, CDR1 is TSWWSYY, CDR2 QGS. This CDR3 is CALGEPPAFLAGFELGVRGYTDKLIF. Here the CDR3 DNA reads TGTGCTCTTGGGGAACCCCCGGCCTTCCTAGCTGGGTTTGAACTGGGGGTCAGAGGGTACACCGATAAACTCATCTTT.

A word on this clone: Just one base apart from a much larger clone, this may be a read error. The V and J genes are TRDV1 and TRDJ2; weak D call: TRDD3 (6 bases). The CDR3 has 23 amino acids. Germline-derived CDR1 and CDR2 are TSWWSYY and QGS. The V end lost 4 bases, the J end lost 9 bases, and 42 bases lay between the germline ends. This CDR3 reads CALGGTFPVRPPTWGVLRTQLFF. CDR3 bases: TGTGCTCTTGGGGGAACTTTTCCAGTCCGTCCACCGACCTGGGGAGTGCTCAGAACACAACTCTTCTTT.

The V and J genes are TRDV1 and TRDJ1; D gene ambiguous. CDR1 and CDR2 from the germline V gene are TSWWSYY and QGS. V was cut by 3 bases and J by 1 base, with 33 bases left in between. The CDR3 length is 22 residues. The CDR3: CALGDQSQGFPRGLGPTDKLIF. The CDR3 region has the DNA TGTGCTCTTGGGGATCAATCTCAAGGGTTCCCAAGAGGACTAGGGCCCACCGATAAACTCATCTTT.

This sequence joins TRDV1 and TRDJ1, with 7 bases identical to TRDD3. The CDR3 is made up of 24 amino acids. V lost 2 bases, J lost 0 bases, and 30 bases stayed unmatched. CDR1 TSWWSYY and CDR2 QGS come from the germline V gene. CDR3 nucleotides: TGTGCTCTTGGGGAAGTCAAAGGGCATCCCAAAAACTGGGGCGTCCTGCCGAACACCGATAAACTCATCTTT. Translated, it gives CALGEVKGHPKNWGVLPNTDKLIF.

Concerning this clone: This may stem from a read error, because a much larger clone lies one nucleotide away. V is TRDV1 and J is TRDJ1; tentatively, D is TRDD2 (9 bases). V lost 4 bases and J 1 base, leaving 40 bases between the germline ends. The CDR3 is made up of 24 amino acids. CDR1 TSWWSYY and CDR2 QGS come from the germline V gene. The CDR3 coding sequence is TGTGCTCTTGGGGGTTCTCCTTCCTACGGAGCCTGGGGGAGAAAGATTAGGCCCACCGATAAACTCATCTTT. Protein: CALGGSPSYGAWGRKIRPTDKLIF.

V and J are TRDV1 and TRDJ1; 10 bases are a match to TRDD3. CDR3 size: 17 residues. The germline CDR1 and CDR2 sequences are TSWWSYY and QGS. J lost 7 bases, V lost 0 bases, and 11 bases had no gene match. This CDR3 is CALGELWAVLGDAKLIF. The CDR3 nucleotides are TGTGCTCTTGGGGAACTATGGGCCGTACTGGGGGATGCTAAACTCATCTTT.

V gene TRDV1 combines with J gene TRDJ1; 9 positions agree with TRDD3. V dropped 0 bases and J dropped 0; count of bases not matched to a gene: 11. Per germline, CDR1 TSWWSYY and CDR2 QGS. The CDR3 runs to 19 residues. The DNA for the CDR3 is TGTGCTCTTGGGGAACTAGGGACACTGGGGGACTCTTACACCGATAAACTCATCTTT. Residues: CALGELGTLGDSYTDKLIF.

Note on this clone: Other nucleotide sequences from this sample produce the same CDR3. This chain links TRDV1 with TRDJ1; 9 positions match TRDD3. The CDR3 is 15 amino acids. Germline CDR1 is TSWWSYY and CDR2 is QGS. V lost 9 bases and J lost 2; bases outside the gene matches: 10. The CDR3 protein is CALGQGIRLTDKLIF. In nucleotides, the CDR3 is TGTGCTCTCGGTCAGGGGATACGCCTGACCGATAAACTCATCTTT.

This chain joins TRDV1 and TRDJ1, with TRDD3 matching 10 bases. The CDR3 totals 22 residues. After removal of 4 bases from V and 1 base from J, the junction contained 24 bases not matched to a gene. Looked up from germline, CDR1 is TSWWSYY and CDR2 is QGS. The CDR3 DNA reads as TGTGCTCTTGGGGCCGGGTTTCCTACCTATTGTACTGGGGGATGCCTCACCGATAAACTCATCTTT. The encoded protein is CALGAGFPTYCTGGCLTDKLIF.

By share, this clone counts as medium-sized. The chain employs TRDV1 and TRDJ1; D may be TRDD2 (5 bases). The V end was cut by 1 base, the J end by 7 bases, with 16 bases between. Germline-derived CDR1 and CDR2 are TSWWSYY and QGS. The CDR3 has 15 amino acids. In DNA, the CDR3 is TGTGCTCTTGGGGAACCCCTATTCCTCGTCGGTAAACTCATCTTT. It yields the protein CALGEPLFLVGKLIF.

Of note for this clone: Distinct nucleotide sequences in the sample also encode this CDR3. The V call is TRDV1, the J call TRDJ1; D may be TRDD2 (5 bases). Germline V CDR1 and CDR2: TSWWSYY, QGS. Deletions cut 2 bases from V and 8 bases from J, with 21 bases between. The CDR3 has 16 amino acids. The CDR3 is CALGEYRLAYDPKLIF. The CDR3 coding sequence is TGTGCTCTTGGGGAATATCGCCTGGCCTACGATCCGAAACTCATCTTT.